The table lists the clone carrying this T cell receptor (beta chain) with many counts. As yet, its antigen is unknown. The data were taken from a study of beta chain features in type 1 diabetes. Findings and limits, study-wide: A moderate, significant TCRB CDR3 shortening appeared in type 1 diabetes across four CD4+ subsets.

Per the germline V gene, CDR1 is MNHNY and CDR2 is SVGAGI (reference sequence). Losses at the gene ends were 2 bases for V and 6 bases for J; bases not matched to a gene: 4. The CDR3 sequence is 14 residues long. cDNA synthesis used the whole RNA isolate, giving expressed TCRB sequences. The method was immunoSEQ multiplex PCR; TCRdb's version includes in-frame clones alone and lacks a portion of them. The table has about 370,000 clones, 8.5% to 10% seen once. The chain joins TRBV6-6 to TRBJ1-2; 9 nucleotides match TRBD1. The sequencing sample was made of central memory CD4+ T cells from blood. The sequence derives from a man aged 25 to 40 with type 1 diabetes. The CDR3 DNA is TGTGCCAGCAGTTACGGGACAGGGACCGATGGCTACACCTTC. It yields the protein CASSYGTGTDGYTF.